This T cell receptor beta chain was documented in a study of T cells in Graves' hyperthyroidism and ophthalmopathy. The CDR3 regions of TCR beta were amplified from RNA transcripts. HTBI primers were employed in a first-round RT-PCR of the TCR CDR3. From the multiplex PCR reads, TCRdb called clonotypes with MiXCR, one entry per CDR3 protein. Of more than 550,000 distinct CDR3 sequences in the sample, roughly a sixth are singletons; the top ten hold less than 20%. These patients, aged 18 to 65, had recently diagnosed hyperthyroidism lasting under 2 months. Trimming stripped 6 bases from V and 2 bases from J, with 14 bases between. CDR3 length: 15 amino acids. Germline V gene data show CDR1 as MNHNS and CDR2 as SASEGT.

This clonotype was sampled from a man aged 45-65 years with Graves' hyperthyroidism. The V call is TRBV6-1, the J call TRBJ1-5; D is unclear. The specimen sequenced was blood. CDR3 sequence reads: CASRPIGLGNQPQHF. For the CDR3, the DNA is TGTGCCAGCAGGCCAATAGGTTTGGGCAATCAGCCCCAGCATTTT.